This TCR beta chain was sequenced for a study of blood T cell repertoires in COVID-19. Study details: Donors in the United States, Italy and Spain gave samples during acute or convalescent COVID-19.

CDR3 length: 13 amino acids. Losses at the gene ends were 7 bases for V and 7 bases for J; bases not matched to a gene: 7. How the authors handled the data: The assay estimated nucleated cells by amplifying reference gene primers. TCRdb's copy holds only in-frame clones and misses some; the assay was immunoSEQ multiplex PCR. V and J calls and clone size are copied from that table; D and trimming were computed from the DNA. The repertoire has 100,000 to 150,000 clones, 60% to 80% of them found once; the top ten carry roughly 5%. The sequenced material came from peripheral blood. V usage is TRBV12-3 or TRBV12-4 and J usage is TRBJ2-1, with 7 bases fitting TRBD2. This TCR came from a man aged 55-75 years with acute or convalescent COVID-19. As DNA, the CDR3 is TGTGCCAGCACCCTTCGCGGGGGAAATGAGCAGTTCTTC. Protein product: CASTLRGGNEQFF.